The next 20 T cell receptor beta chains were all read from a single sample in a study of cytomegalovirus exposure and HLA in healthy donors. PCR involved 60 Vbeta and 13 Jbeta primers. The assay was immunoSEQ multiplex PCR, and TCRdb's table has in-frame clones only and misses some. The sample has tens of thousands of clones, roughly 73% seen once. The sample comprised PBMCs. Receptors were obtained from a male donor in good health and CMV-seropositive.

V and J are TRBV7-9 and TRBJ2-6, with a possible D match to TRBD1 (5 bases). This CDR3 has 12 amino acids. Germline CDR1 reads SEHNR; CDR2 reads FQNEAQ (reference sequence). Trimming left V 11 bases short and J 2 bases short, with 7 bases between. The CDR3 here is CAVRAGANVLTF. CDR3 bases: TGTGCCGTCAGGGCTGGGGCCAACGTCCTGACTTTC.

The gene calls are TRBV5-1 and TRBJ2-2; 9 bases align to TRBD2. This CDR3 is built from 16 residues. V lost 5 bases, J lost 4 bases, and 9 bases stayed unmatched. Germline V gene sequence: CDR1 SGHRS, CDR2 YFSETQ. CDR3 DNA sequence: TGCGCCAGCAGAACCGCAAAGACTAGCGGCACCGGGGAGCTGTTTTTT. It specifies CASRTAKTSGTGELFF.

The chain uses TRBV27 and TRBJ1-2; possibly TRBD1 for D (6 bases). Germline CDR1 and CDR2: MNHEY and SMNVEV (reference sequence). CDR3 length equals 14 residues. Trimming pared 6 bases from V and 4 bases from J, leaving 15 bases between. CDR3 amino acids: CASSPLGASYGYTF. The DNA of the CDR3 is TGTGCCAGCAGCCCACTGGGGGCTTCCTATGGCTACACCTTC.

The chain has TRBV14 and TRBJ1-1; 7 bases align to TRBD1. V dropped 5 bases and J dropped 11; count of bases not matched to a gene: 17. Germline loops: CDR1 SGHDN, CDR2 FVKESK. This CDR3 spans 15 amino acids. The CDR3 here is CASSSLAWDRSLAFF. DNA of the CDR3: TGTGCCAGCAGCTCCCTGGCGTGGGACAGAAGTTTGGCTTTCTTT.

The chain has TRBV27 and TRBJ2-7, with TRBD1 as a possible D gene (6 bases). This CDR3 comprises 12 residues. Trimming cost V 4 bases and J 6 bases, with 10 bases left between them. In germline, CDR1 is MNHEY, CDR2 SMNVEV (reference sequence). CDR3 region: CASSSRGGEQYF. In DNA, the CDR3 is TGTGCCAGCAGTTCGAGAGGGGGCGAGCAGTACTTC.

V gene TRBV6-4 combines with J gene TRBJ2-5, with 13 bases identical to TRBD2. The length of the CDR3 is 14 residues. The V segment lost 10 bases and the J segment 2 bases; nucleotides outside the gene matches: 4. Germline V gene sequence: CDR1 MRHNA, CDR2 SNTAGT. CDR3 sequence (DNA): TGTGCCATTAAGACTAGCGGGAGGCAAGAGACCCAGTACTTC. It is translated as CAIKTSGRQETQYF.

The J gene is TRBJ1-2, the V gene TRBV28, with a tentative D call TRBD1 (5 bases). V lost 6 bases and J 3 bases, leaving 17 bases between the germline ends. The V gene's germline CDR1 is MDHEN and CDR2 SYDVKM. The CDR3 spans 15 residues. CDR3 nucleotide sequence: TGTGCCAGCAGCGCCGGTCCGGGGGGGTACTATGGCTACACCTTC. Protein: CASSAGPGGYYGYTF.

This clone was counted once. The rearrangement links TRBV9 to TRBJ1-2; D may be TRBD1 (6 bases). Germline V gives CDR1 SGDLS, CDR2 YYNGEE. The length of the CDR3 is 15 residues. V lost 4 bases and J 8 bases, leaving 21 bases between the germline ends. The CDR3 region is CASSLHRYRDWGYTF. The CDR3 region has the DNA TGTGCCAGCAGCCTCCATAGGTACAGGGATTGGGGCTACACCTTC.

This chain joins TRBV19 and TRBJ2-1; 8 nucleotides align to TRBD2. The J segment lost 6 bases and the V segment lost 3 bases, leaving 10 bases of the junction unmatched. CDR1 LNHDA and CDR2 SQIVND come from the germline V gene (reference sequence). CDR3 length equals 16 residues. DNA for the CDR3: TGTGCCAGTAGTATCACCTCCGGGACTAGTTCCAATGAGCAGTTCTTC. Its protein product is CASSITSGTSSNEQFF.

The chain couples TRBV27 to TRBJ2-7, with 8 bases matching TRBD2. Per the germline V gene, CDR1 is MNHEY and CDR2 is SMNVEV (reference sequence). The CDR3 is 16 residues long. V was pared by 6 bases and J by 6 bases, with 16 bases of the junction left unmatched. The CDR3 loop is CASSLRPSGRWGEQYF. The CDR3 coding sequence is TGTGCCAGCAGCCTCCGTCCCAGCGGGAGATGGGGCGAGCAGTACTTC.

V and J are TRBV2 and TRBJ2-6; D is undetermined. The V end was cut by 4 bases, the J end by 1 base, with 8 bases between. This CDR3 spans 15 amino acids. Germline lookup yields CDR1 SNHLY and CDR2 FYNNEI. The CDR3 sequence is CASSGAASGANVLTF. CDR3 bases: TGTGCCAGCAGTGGAGCTGCGTCTGGGGCCAACGTCCTGACTTTC.

Here the CDR3 DNA reads TGTGCCAGCTCACCCGAAAGGGGGGGTGGCTACACCTTC. The encoded protein is CASSPERGGGYTF. The V gene is TRBV18, the J gene TRBJ1-2, with D maybe TRBD1 (6 bases). With 3 bases removed from V and 7 bases from J, the gap between germline ends came to 12 bases. There are 13 residues in the CDR3. The V gene's germline CDR1 is KGHSH and CDR2 LQKENI.

The gene calls are TRBV5-1 and TRBJ2-3; possible D gene TRBD2, 5 bases. Trimming shortened V by 3 bases and J by 5 bases, and 7 bases separated the two germline ends. Looked up from germline, CDR1 is SGHRS and CDR2 is YFSETQ. The CDR3 contains 12 residues. This CDR3 is CASSSGKDTQYF. The CDR3, as DNA: TGCGCCAGCAGCTCCGGGAAAGATACGCAGTATTTT.

This chain connects TRBV6-1 to TRBJ2-7; D call uncertain. Germline-derived CDR1 and CDR2 are MNHNS and SASEGT. The CDR3 is 13 amino acids. Trimming took 3 bases from V and 5 from J, leaving 11 bases between them. This CDR3 reads CASSDPGEHEQYF. DNA for the CDR3: TGTGCCAGCAGTGATCCCGGTGAGCACGAGCAGTACTTC.

V gene TRBV9 combines with J gene TRBJ2-3; no reliable D call. In germline, CDR1 is SGDLS, CDR2 YYNGEE. Trimming stripped 0 bases from V and 4 bases from J, with 6 bases between. This CDR3 region has 13 residues. CDR3 coding DNA: TGTGCCAGCAGCGTAGGAGGCCCAGATACGCAGTATTTT. Protein sequence: CASSVGGPDTQYF.

This clone has only a few counts. The rearrangement uses TRBV5-4 and TRBJ1-2, with a possible D match to TRBD1 (5 bases). Germline assignment: CDR1 SGHNT and CDR2 YYREEE (reference sequence). The CDR3 is made up of 13 amino acids. V lost 2 bases, J lost 5 bases, and 10 bases lay in between. The DNA for the CDR3 is TGTGCCAGCAGCTTAGACAGCAGTTATGGCTACACCTTC. The encoded protein is CASSLDSSYGYTF.

The chain couples TRBV19 to TRBJ1-5; possible D gene TRBD1, 5 bases. The V and J ends lost 5 bases and 1 base respectively, with 21 bases between them. In germline, CDR1 is LNHDA, CDR2 SQIVND (reference sequence). The CDR3 is made up of 18 amino acids. Here the CDR3 reads CASSPGRDPWESNQPQHF. CDR3 nucleotides: TGTGCCAGTAGTCCCGGGAGGGACCCTTGGGAAAGCAATCAGCCCCAGCATTTT.

This rearrangement joins TRBV6-5 to TRBJ2-5, with 9 bases that match TRBD1. The length of the CDR3 is 11 residues. The junction had 9 bases not matched to a gene; V was cut back by 8 bases and J by 14 bases. Germline V gives CDR1 MNHEY, CDR2 SVGAGI. Here the CDR3 reads CASREGTGYYF. In nucleotides, the CDR3 is TGTGCCAGCCGCGAGGGGACAGGGTATTACTTC.

Written as DNA, the CDR3 is TGCGCCAGCAGCCAAGAAACCACAGGGGGCTTGAGCGGGGAGCTGTTTTTT. This sequence encodes CASSQETTGGLSGELFF. The chain is built from TRBV4-3 and TRBJ2-2; 9 nucleotides align to TRBD1. V was pared by 0 bases and J by 7 bases, with 9 bases of the junction left unmatched. Looked up from germline, CDR1 is LGHNA and CDR2 is YSLEER. This CDR3 is built from 17 residues.

The V call is TRBV19, the J call TRBJ1-4, with D possibly TRBD1 on 5 matching bases. CDR1 LNHDA and CDR2 SQIVND come from the germline V gene (reference sequence). The CDR3 runs 17 residues. Between the trimmed V and J ends, which lost 7 bases and 7 bases, there was a span of 25 bases. The CDR3: CASTPMHYRISGEKLFF. Here the CDR3 DNA reads TGTGCCAGTACCCCGATGCATTACAGGATTAGTGGTGAAAAACTGTTTTTT.